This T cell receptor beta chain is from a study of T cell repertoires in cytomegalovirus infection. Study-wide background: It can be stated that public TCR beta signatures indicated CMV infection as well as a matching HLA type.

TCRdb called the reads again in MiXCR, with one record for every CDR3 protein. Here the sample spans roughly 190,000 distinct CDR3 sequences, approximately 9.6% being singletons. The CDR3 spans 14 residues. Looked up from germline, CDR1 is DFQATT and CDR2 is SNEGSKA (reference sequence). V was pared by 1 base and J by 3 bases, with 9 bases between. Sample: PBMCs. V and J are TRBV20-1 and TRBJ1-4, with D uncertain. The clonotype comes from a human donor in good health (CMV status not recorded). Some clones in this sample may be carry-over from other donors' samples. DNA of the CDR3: TGCAGTGCTAGAGTTGGGTCTTCTAATGAAAAACTGTTTTTT. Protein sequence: CSARVGSSNEKLFF.